The 3 T cell receptor beta chains in this list originate from one sample, sequenced in a study of CD8 T cells in ankylosing spondylitis. TCRdb passed the 5' RACE reads through MiXCR, listing each CDR3 protein once. The sample shows about 7,000 distinct CDR3 sequences, around 2.8% of them seen only once. What was sequenced was blood, either unsorted or a sorted T cell fraction (not recorded which). The source is a female donor with ankylosing spondylitis or in good health (not recorded which).

This clonotype was detected ten times or more. The chain couples TRBV9 to TRBJ2-1; TRBD1 matches 10 bases. V lost 3 bases and J lost 4; bases outside the gene matches: 7. The CDR3 consists of 16 residues. The germline V gene encodes CDR1 SGDLS and CDR2 YYNGEE. CDR3 coding DNA: TGTGCCAGCAGCGGGACGGGACAGGGGACTTACAATGAGCAGTTCTTC. Translated, it gives CASSGTGQGTYNEQFF.

This clonotype was detected many times. The rearrangement joins TRBV9 to TRBJ2-3; 11 nucleotides agree with TRBD2. The CDR3 contains 17 residues. The V segment lost 3 bases and the J segment 0 bases; nucleotides outside the gene matches: 6. CDR1 and CDR2 from the germline V gene are SGDLS and YYNGEE. CDR3: CASSDGLAGQSTDTQYF. CDR3 nucleotide sequence: TGTGCCAGCAGCGATGGACTAGCGGGCCAGAGCACAGATACGCAGTATTTT.

This clonotype is termed medium-sized. The rearrangement joins TRBV9 to TRBJ2-7; D not certain. CDR1 and CDR2 (germline): SGDLS, YYNGEE. This CDR3 has 13 residues. V lost 2 bases and J 1 base, leaving 7 bases between the germline ends. The CDR3 nucleotides read TGTGCCAGCAGCGTCGGCCCTTCCTACGAGCAGTACTTC. As protein: CASSVGPSYEQYF.